These T cell receptor beta chains were read from a single sample in a study of cytomegalovirus exposure and HLA in healthy donors. Using immunoSEQ multiplex PCR, the repertoire was profiled, and TCRdb retains in-frame clones only, with some absent. The data hold fewer than 350,000 clones, with about 87% observed a single time. Sequenced: PBMCs. Every receptor here comes from a woman between 18 and 30 years old in good health and CMV-seronegative. Both conserved end residues are part of each CDR3. Each record gives: CDR3 length, J gene, V gene, D gene, clone size, CDR3 DNA, CDR3 protein. A D gene is named only where the DNA matches it firmly. Clone size appears in some rows only: once, few, many, or a class for an expanded clone.

len: 13
j_gene: TRBJ2-1
v_gene: TRBV6-5
d_gene: TRBD2
abundance: .
CDR3nt: TGTGCCAGCCGGGGGACTAGGGTCCATGAGCAGTTCTTC
CDR3aa: CASRGTRVHEQFF

len: 13
j_gene: TRBJ1-1
v_gene: TRBV6-1
d_gene: .
abundance: .
CDR3nt: TGTGCCAGCAGTGAGCGGGAGTGGACTGAAGCTTTCTTT
CDR3aa: CASSEREWTEAFF

len: 14
j_gene: TRBJ2-3
v_gene: TRBV10-3
d_gene: TRBD2
abundance: .
CDR3nt: TGTGCCATCAGTGGTGGGAGGGTGACAGATACGCAGTATTTT
CDR3aa: CAISGGRVTDTQYF

len: 17
j_gene: TRBJ1-3
v_gene: TRBV2
d_gene: .
abundance: once
CDR3nt: TGTGCCAGCAGTGAAGCGGGGCGAAGGATCTCTGGAAACACCATATATTTT
CDR3aa: CASSEAGRRISGNTIYF

len: 14
j_gene: TRBJ2-7
v_gene: TRBV29-1
d_gene: TRBD1
abundance: once
CDR3nt: TGCAGCGTTAACGACAGGGGTCTTTCTAACGAGCAGTACTTC
CDR3aa: CSVNDRGLSNEQYF

len: 13
j_gene: TRBJ2-7
v_gene: TRBV7-9
d_gene: .
abundance: .
CDR3nt: TGTGCCAGCAGCACGAGCGGGCTAGGCGAGCAGTACTTC
CDR3aa: CASSTSGLGEQYF

len: 15
j_gene: TRBJ2-4
v_gene: TRBV5-1
d_gene: TRBD2
abundance: .
CDR3nt: TGCGCCAGCAGCTTCTCCGGGACTATGAAAAACATTCAGTACTTC
CDR3aa: CASSFSGTMKNIQYF

len: 13
j_gene: TRBJ1-1
v_gene: TRBV7-9
d_gene: .
abundance: few
CDR3nt: TGTTCCAGCCTTATCGACAGAATCCCTGAAGCTTTCTTT
CDR3aa: CSSLIDRIPEAFF

len: 14
j_gene: TRBJ2-3
v_gene: TRBV5-1
d_gene: TRBD1
abundance: .
CDR3nt: TGCGCCAGCAGCTCCGGGACAGTCCTAGATACGCAGTATTTT
CDR3aa: CASSSGTVLDTQYF

len: 16
j_gene: TRBJ1-6
v_gene: TRBV5-1
d_gene: TRBD1
abundance: .
CDR3nt: TGCGCCAGCAGCTTGGCCCAACAGGGGCTAAACTCACCCCTCCACTTT
CDR3aa: CASSLAQQGLNSPLHF

len: 15
j_gene: TRBJ2-7
v_gene: TRBV6-1
d_gene: TRBD1
abundance: few
CDR3nt: TGTGCCAGCAGTGAAGGGGGACAGCCCTCCTACGAGCAGTACTTC
CDR3aa: CASSEGGQPSYEQYF

len: 15
j_gene: TRBJ2-7
v_gene: TRBV19
d_gene: TRBD1
abundance: .
CDR3nt: TGTGCCAGTAGTATTATGCGACAGGGGCCCTACGAGCAGTACTTC
CDR3aa: CASSIMRQGPYEQYF

len: 15
j_gene: TRBJ2-7
v_gene: TRBV11-2
d_gene: TRBD2
abundance: .
CDR3nt: TGTGCCAGCAGCTTAGGGTCTAGCGGGGTTTACGAGCAGTACTTC
CDR3aa: CASSLGSSGVYEQYF

len: 14
j_gene: TRBJ2-7
v_gene: TRBV4-1
d_gene: .
abundance: .
CDR3nt: TGCGCCAGCAGCCAAGATTTACAGCATTACGAGCAGTACTTC
CDR3aa: CASSQDLQHYEQYF

len: 16
j_gene: TRBJ2-7
v_gene: TRBV18
d_gene: .
abundance: once
CDR3nt: TGTGCCAGCTCACAGGAGGCTGGTGCGGGCGGTCGCGAGCAGTACTTC
CDR3aa: CASSQEAGAGGREQYF

len: 16
j_gene: TRBJ2-3
v_gene: TRBV2
d_gene: TRBD2
abundance: once
CDR3nt: TGTGCCAGCAGTGCTCCTAGCGGGGGGGCCGAAGATACGCAGTATTTT
CDR3aa: CASSAPSGGAEDTQYF

len: 12
j_gene: TRBJ2-5
v_gene: TRBV5-1
d_gene: .
abundance: .
CDR3nt: TGCGCCAGCAGCCCCAACCAAGAGACCCAGTACTTC
CDR3aa: CASSPNQETQYF

len: 15
j_gene: TRBJ2-7
v_gene: TRBV5-6
d_gene: TRBD2
abundance: .
CDR3nt: TGTGCCAGCAGCTGGCTAGCGGCGAGCTCCTACGAGCAGTACTTC
CDR3aa: CASSWLAASSYEQYF

len: 16
j_gene: TRBJ1-2
v_gene: TRBV30
d_gene: .
abundance: few
CDR3nt: TGTGCCTGGAGATCGGTTATGAGATCCGATAACTATGGCTACACCTTC
CDR3aa: CAWRSVMRSDNYGYTF